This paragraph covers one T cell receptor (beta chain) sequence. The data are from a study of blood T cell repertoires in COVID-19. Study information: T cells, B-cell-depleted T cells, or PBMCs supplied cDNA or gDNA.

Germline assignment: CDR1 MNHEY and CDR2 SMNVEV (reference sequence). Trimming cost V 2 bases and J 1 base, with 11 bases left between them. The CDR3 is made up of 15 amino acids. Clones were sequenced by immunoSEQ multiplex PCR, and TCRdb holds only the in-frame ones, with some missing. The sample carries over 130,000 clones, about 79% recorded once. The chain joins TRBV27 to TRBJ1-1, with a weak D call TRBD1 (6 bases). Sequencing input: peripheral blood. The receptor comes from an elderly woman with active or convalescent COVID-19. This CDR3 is CASSLMGAGNTEAFF. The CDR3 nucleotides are TGTGCCAGCAGTTTAATGGGGGCGGGGAACACTGAAGCTTTCTTT.